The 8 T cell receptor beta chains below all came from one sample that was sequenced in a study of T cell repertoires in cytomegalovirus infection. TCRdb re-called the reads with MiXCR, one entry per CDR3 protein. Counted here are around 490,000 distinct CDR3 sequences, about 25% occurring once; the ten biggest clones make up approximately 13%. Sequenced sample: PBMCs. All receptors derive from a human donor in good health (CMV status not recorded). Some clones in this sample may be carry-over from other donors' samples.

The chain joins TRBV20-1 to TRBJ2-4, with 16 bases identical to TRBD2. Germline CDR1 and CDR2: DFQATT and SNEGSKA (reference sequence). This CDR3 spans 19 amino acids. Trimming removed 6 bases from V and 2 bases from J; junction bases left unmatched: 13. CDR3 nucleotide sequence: TGCAGTGCCACTCCGGGACTAGCGGGAGGGTGGGCATCCAAAAACATTCAGTACTTC. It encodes CSATPGLAGGWASKNIQYF.

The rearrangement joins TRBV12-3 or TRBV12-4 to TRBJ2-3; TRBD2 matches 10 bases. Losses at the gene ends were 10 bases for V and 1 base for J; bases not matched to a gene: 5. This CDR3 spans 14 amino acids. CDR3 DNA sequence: TGTGCCAACACCCTAGCGGGGGGCACAGATACGCAGTATTTT. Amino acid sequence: CANTLAGGTDTQYF.

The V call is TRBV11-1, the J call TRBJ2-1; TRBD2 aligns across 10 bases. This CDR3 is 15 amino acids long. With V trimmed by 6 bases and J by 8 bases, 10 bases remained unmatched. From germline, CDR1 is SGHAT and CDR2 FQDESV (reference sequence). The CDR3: CASRQDGGLAHEQFF. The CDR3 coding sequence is TGTGCCAGCAGACAGGATGGGGGACTAGCGCATGAGCAGTTCTTC.

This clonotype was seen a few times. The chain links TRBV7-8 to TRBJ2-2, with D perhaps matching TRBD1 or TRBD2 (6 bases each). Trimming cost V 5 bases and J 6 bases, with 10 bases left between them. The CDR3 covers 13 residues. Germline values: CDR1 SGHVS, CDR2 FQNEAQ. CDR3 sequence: CASSTGGAGELFF. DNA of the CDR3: TGTGCCAGCAGCACCGGGGGCGCCGGGGAGCTGTTTTTT.

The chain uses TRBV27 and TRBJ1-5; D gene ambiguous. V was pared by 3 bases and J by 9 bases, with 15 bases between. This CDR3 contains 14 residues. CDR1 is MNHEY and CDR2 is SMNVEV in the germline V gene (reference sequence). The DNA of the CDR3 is TGTGCCAGCAGTTTGGGTGGCAGCCTCTCGCCCCAGCATTTT. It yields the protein CASSLGGSLSPQHF.

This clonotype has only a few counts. The DNA for the CDR3 is TGTGCCAGCAGCACCCCGACGGACAGGGGGCGTGAAAAACTGTTTTTT. This codes for CASSTPTDRGREKLFF. The chain joins TRBV7-9 to TRBJ1-4; TRBD1 agrees at 11 bases. Trimming at V came to 5 bases and at J to 7 bases, leaving 9 bases not matched to a gene. CDR1 and CDR2 (germline): SEHNR, FQNEAQ (reference sequence). CDR3 length: 16 amino acids. Variable domain in full (rest from reference TRBV7-9 and TRBJ1-4): DTGVSQNPRHKITKRGQNVTFRCDPISEHNRLYWYRQTLGQGPEFLTYFQNEAQLEKSRLLSDRFSAERPKGSFSTLEIQRTEQGDSAMYLCASSTPTDRGREKLFFGSGTQLSVL.

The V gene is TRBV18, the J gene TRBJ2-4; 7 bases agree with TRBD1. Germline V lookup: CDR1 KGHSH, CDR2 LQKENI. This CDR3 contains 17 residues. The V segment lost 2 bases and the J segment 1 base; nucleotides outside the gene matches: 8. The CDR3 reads CASSPTTGSVAKNIQYF. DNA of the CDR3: TGTGCCAGCTCACCAACGACAGGGTCCGTCGCCAAAAACATTCAGTACTTC.

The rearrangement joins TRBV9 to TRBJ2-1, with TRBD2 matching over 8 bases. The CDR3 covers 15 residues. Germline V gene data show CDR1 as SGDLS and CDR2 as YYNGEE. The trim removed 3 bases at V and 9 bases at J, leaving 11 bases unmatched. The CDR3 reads CASSAAGTRSGEQFF. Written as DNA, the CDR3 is TGTGCCAGCAGCGCTGCCGGGACTAGGTCAGGTGAGCAGTTCTTC.